The next 14 T cell receptor beta chains were all read from a single sample in a study of Graves' ophthalmopathy and Graves' hyperthyroidism. Investigators amplified TCR beta CDR3 regions from RNA transcripts. The library came from an HTBI-primed first-round RT-PCR and a second-round multiplex PCR. TCRdb reprocessed the multiplex PCR reads with MiXCR, giving one entry per CDR3 protein. In the table there are roughly 420,000 distinct CDR3 sequences, 20% to 25% of which are singletons. Source material: peripheral blood. The receptors derive from a woman aged 18-29 years with stable Graves' hyperthyroidism.

About this clonotype: One end of the junction does not line up with germline, which may come from a read error. The CDR3 nucleotides are TGCGCCAGCGCGACAGGGATCTCTCACTATGGTTACACCTTC. Translating gives CASATGISHYGYTF. J is TRBJ1-2 and V is TRBV5-1; 7 nucleotides agree with TRBD1. CDR3 length: 14 amino acids. Germline-derived CDR1 and CDR2 are SGHRS and YFSETQ. Using reference TRBV5-1 and TRBJ1-2 for the parts outside the CDR3, the full variable domain is KAGVTQTPRYLIKTRGQQVTLSCSPISGHRSVSWYQQTPGQGLQFLFEYFSETQRNKGNFPGRFSGRQFSNSRSEMNVSTLELGDSALYLCASATGISHYGYTFGSGTRLTVV.

This clonotype was recorded many times. This clone may be a read error of a much larger clone one base away. The chain links TRBV6-5 to TRBJ1-2, with D possibly being TRBD1 (6 bases). CDR1 is MNHEY and CDR2 is SVGAGI in the germline V gene. This CDR3 comprises 15 residues. CDR3 DNA: TGTGCCAGCAGTCACTCGAGGGTAGGGGGCTATGGCTACACCTTC. Protein: CASSHSRVGGYGYTF.

There are many counts of this clonotype. The gene calls are TRBV11-2 and TRBJ1-1, with D hard to call. This CDR3 comprises 13 residues. With 1 base removed from V and 7 bases from J, the gap between germline ends came to 10 bases. Germline V lookup: CDR1 SGHAT, CDR2 FQNNGV. CDR3 DNA sequence: TGTGCCAGCAGCTTAGCCTCGGGGATTGAAGCTTTCTTT. Translated: CASSLASGIEAFF.

This clonotype has a count of ten or more. This chain links TRBV5-1 with TRBJ1-2, with unresolved D. The V end was cut by 9 bases, the J end by 4 bases, with 16 bases between. Germline CDR1 reads SGHRS; CDR2 reads YFSETQ. The CDR3 is 13 amino acids. The CDR3, as DNA: TGCGCCACCCGGACGCCAGGTTCCTATGGCTACACCTTC. This encodes CATRTPGSYGYTF.

In this sample, this clonotype turned up many times. The chain links TRBV30 to TRBJ2-4, with D tentatively TRBD2 (5 bases). This CDR3 spans 14 amino acids. V lost 2 bases, J lost 2 bases, and 10 bases lay in between. CDR1 and CDR2 (germline): GTSNPN, SVGIG (reference sequence). The CDR3 reads CAWSTGKSKNIQYF. In DNA form, the CDR3 reads TGTGCCTGGAGTACCGGGAAATCCAAAAACATTCAGTACTTC. Supplemented by reference TRBV30 and TRBJ2-4, the full variable domain reads SQTIHQWPATLVQPVGSPLSLECTVEGTSNPNLYWYRQAAGRGLQLLFYSVGIGQISSEVPQNLSASRPQDRQFILSSKKLLLSDSGFYLCAWSTGKSKNIQYFGAGTRLSVL.

The table lists this clonotype with many counts. The V and J genes are TRBV2 and TRBJ2-2; a possible D gene is TRBD1 (5 bases). V was pared by 6 bases and J by 3 bases, with 14 bases between. From germline, CDR1 is SNHLY and CDR2 FYNNEI. This CDR3 region has 15 residues. For the CDR3, the DNA is TGTGCCAGCAGGCTAGACAGCACCTACACCGGGGAGCTGTTTTTT. Translation: CASRLDSTYTGELFF.

The V call is TRBV12-3 or TRBV12-4, the J call TRBJ1-2, with D maybe TRBD1 (5 bases). The V end was cut by 10 bases, the J end by 8 bases, with 11 bases between. The CDR3 has 10 amino acids. The CDR3, as DNA: TGTGCCACTCAGGGATCCGGCTACACCTTC. It translates to CATQGSGYTF.

The chain uses TRBV6-4 and TRBJ2-1; D perhaps matches TRBD2 (6 bases). This CDR3 spans 16 amino acids. CDR1 and CDR2 from the germline V gene are MRHNA and SNTAGT. V lost 6 bases and J 3 bases, leaving 18 bases between the germline ends. The DNA for the CDR3 is TGTGCCAGCAGGATTCGGGAGTGGATGGACTACAATGAGCAGTTCTTC. It codes for CASRIREWMDYNEQFF.

The chain recombines TRBV6-2 or TRBV6-3 with TRBJ2-7; D is unclear. Germline V lookup: CDR1 MNHEY, CDR2 SVGEGT. This CDR3 is built from 14 residues. Trimming took 2 bases from V and 6 from J, leaving 14 bases between them. The CDR3 nucleotides are TGTGCCAGCAGTTACCGGACGTGCTGTGGCGAGCAGTACTTC. It translates to CASSYRTCCGEQYF.

This clonotype was recorded many times. V is TRBV28 and J is TRBJ1-5, with a weak D call TRBD1 (6 bases). The CDR3 has 12 amino acids. Germline loops: CDR1 MDHEN, CDR2 SYDVKM. Trimming took 7 bases from V and 4 from J, leaving 8 bases between them. CDR3 in amino acids: CASNRVNQPQHF. CDR3 nucleotides: TGTGCCAGCAACAGGGTGAATCAGCCCCAGCATTTT.

The sample holds many counts of this clonotype. The chain is built from TRBV27 and TRBJ2-2; D gene uncertain. CDR3 length: 15 amino acids. V shed 0 bases and J shed 7 bases, with 12 bases lying between them. The germline V gene encodes CDR1 MNHEY and CDR2 SMNVEV (reference sequence). The CDR3 loop reads CASSLSTAQSGELFF. CDR3 DNA: TGTGCCAGCAGTTTATCGACGGCTCAGAGCGGGGAGCTGTTTTTT.

The sample holds many counts of this clonotype. The V gene is TRBV7-6, the J gene TRBJ2-7; TRBD2 might be the D (6 bases). The V gene's germline CDR1 is SGHVS and CDR2 FNYEAQ. This CDR3 comprises 15 residues. Deletions cut 0 bases from V and 3 bases from J, with 12 bases between. CDR3 coding DNA: TGTGCCAGCAGCTTAGCGGGAGGAGCCCACTACGAGCAGTACTTC. Protein product: CASSLAGGAHYEQYF.

In this sample, this clonotype turned up a few times. This chain uses TRBV30 with TRBJ1-5; 8 bases are a match to TRBD1. This CDR3 contains 14 residues. Germline CDR1 GTSNPN, CDR2 SVGIG (reference sequence). The ends lost 0 bases at V and 7 bases at J; junction bases unmatched: 5. CDR3 sequence (DNA): TGTGCCTGGAGTGTAGACCAGGGGGCCCAGCCCCAGCATTTT. Its protein product is CAWSVDQGAQPQHF.

This clonotype appeared many times. CDR3 residues: CASSPGLGTEAFF. As DNA, the CDR3 is TGTGCCAGCAGTCCAGGTTTAGGCACTGAAGCTTTCTTT. The J gene is TRBJ1-1, the V gene TRBV6-1; D not certain. Germline-derived CDR1 and CDR2 are MNHNS and SASEGT. The CDR3 is 13 amino acids. Trimming took 5 bases from V and 4 from J, leaving 11 bases between them.